This passage covers 27 T cell receptor beta chains from one sample sequenced in a study of circulating and synovial CD4+ cells in juvenile arthritis. Profiled with immunoSEQ multiplex PCR; TCRdb holds only in-frame clones, not every one. The repertoire holds about 32,000 clones, with about 93% as singletons. The sequencing sample was made of CD4+ T cells from blood. These receptors were taken from a human donor with juvenile idiopathic arthritis.

Only one count was recorded for this clone. The gene calls are TRBV14 and TRBJ2-1; 13 nucleotides match TRBD2. Losses at the gene ends were 1 base for V and 4 bases for J; bases not matched to a gene: 4. The CDR3 extends over 17 amino acids. Per the germline V gene, CDR1 is SGHDN and CDR2 is FVKESK. The chain's CDR3 is CASSQAPGLAGYNEQFF. CDR3 sequence (DNA): TGTGCCAGCAGCCAAGCCCCGGGACTAGCGGGATACAATGAGCAGTTCTTC. Variable domain in full (rest from reference TRBV14 and TRBJ2-1): EAGVTQFPSHSVIEKGQTVTLRCDPISGHDNLYWYRRVMGKEIKFLLHFVKESKQDESGMPNNRFLAERTGGTYSTLKVQPAELEDSGVYFCASSQAPGLAGYNEQFFGPGTRLTVL.

The genes are TRBV5-1 and TRBJ2-7; D is uncertain. This CDR3 region has 15 residues. Trimming took 0 bases from V and 3 from J, leaving 13 bases between them. Germline V gene lookup returns CDR1 SGHRS and CDR2 YFSETQ. Here the CDR3 reads CASSLGGSLLYEQYF. The CDR3 coding sequence is TGCGCCAGCAGCTTGGGAGGTTCCCTCCTCTACGAGCAGTACTTC.

This clone was detected only once. V is TRBV5-1 and J is TRBJ2-3; 9 nucleotides agree with TRBD1. V was pared by 3 bases and J by 1 base, with 3 bases of the junction left unmatched. The CDR3 is made up of 15 amino acids. The germline V gene has CDR1 SGHRS and CDR2 YFSETQ. CDR3 sequence reads: CASSSGTGRTDTQYF. CDR3 DNA: TGCGCCAGCAGCTCGGGGACAGGGCGCACAGATACGCAGTATTTT.

This clone was counted a single time. The genes are TRBV4-1 and TRBJ2-5; TRBD1 agrees at 11 bases. The CDR3 sequence is 15 residues long. Germline CDR1 MGHRA, CDR2 YSYEKL. V lost 4 bases to trimming and J lost 5 bases; unmatched junction nucleotides: 6. Written as DNA, the CDR3 is TGCGCCAGCAGCCTTTGGACAGGGGGCCGGGAGACCCAGTACTTC. Translating it yields CASSLWTGGRETQYF.

The chain carries TRBV30 and TRBJ1-1; D not resolved. V was clipped by 1 base and J by 1 base, with 7 bases between them. The CDR3 loop spans 13 amino acids. CDR1 is GTSNPN and CDR2 is SVGIG in the germline V gene (reference sequence). The CDR3 protein is CAWSEQSNTEAFF. DNA of the CDR3: TGTGCCTGGAGTGAACAGTCGAACACTGAAGCTTTCTTT.

CDR3 sequence: CASSQSGQGVTDTQYF. The CDR3 coding sequence is TGCGCCAGCAGCCAATCGGGACAGGGTGTCACAGATACGCAGTATTTT. The genes are TRBV4-1 and TRBJ2-3; TRBD1 matches 9 bases. CDR3 length: 16 residues. Germline V lookup: CDR1 MGHRA, CDR2 YSYEKL. V gave up 2 bases and J gave up 2 bases; unmatched junction bases: 5.

The CDR3, as DNA: TGCGCCAGCAGCTTGTCTAGCGGACACCAAGAGACCCAGTACTTC. Its translation is CASSLSSGHQETQYF. The chain carries TRBV5-1 and TRBJ2-5; 7 bases are a match to TRBD2. The CDR3 is made up of 15 amino acids. The germline V gene has CDR1 SGHRS and CDR2 YFSETQ. The ends lost 1 base at V and 0 bases at J; junction bases unmatched: 3.

This chain uses TRBV7-2 with TRBJ1-1; a weak D match, TRBD1 (5 bases). Germline lookup yields CDR1 SGHTA and CDR2 FQGNSA. The V end lost 3 bases, the J end lost 7 bases, and 18 bases lay between the germline ends. This CDR3 spans 15 amino acids. DNA of the CDR3: TGTGCCAGCAGCTTTAGCGGGGCAGCTCCCTTTGAAGCTTTCTTT. Protein sequence: CASSFSGAAPFEAFF.

In nucleotides, the CDR3 is TGTGCCAGCAGTTTATTTCAGGGAAGCAGAACTGAAGCTTTCTTT. Translating gives CASSLFQGSRTEAFF. The chain has TRBV28 and TRBJ1-1, with D perhaps matching TRBD1 (5 bases). Germline CDR1 reads MDHEN; CDR2 reads SYDVKM. This CDR3 spans 15 amino acids. The ends were cut back, 1 base at V and 5 bases at J, with 14 bases in the middle. Full variable domain (remainder filled in from reference TRBV28 and TRBJ1-1): DVKVTQSSRYLVKRTGEKVFLECVQDMDHENMFWYRQDPGLGLRLIYFSYDVKMKEKGDIPEGYSVSREKKERFSLILESASTNQTSMYLCASSLFQGSRTEAFFGQGTRLTVV.

The V and J genes are TRBV29-1 and TRBJ2-7; D unclear. The germline CDR1 and CDR2 sequences are SQVTM and ANQGSEA. This CDR3 is built from 13 residues. Trimming left V 4 bases short and J 3 bases short, with 13 bases between. CDR3 protein: CSVVVVTGYEQYF. DNA for the CDR3: TGCAGCGTTGTGGTGGTGACTGGCTACGAGCAGTACTTC.

The chain employs TRBV28 and TRBJ1-2; D is ambiguous. Germline V gives CDR1 MDHEN, CDR2 SYDVKM. The CDR3 is 12 amino acids. V dropped 6 bases and J dropped 3 bases, with 8 bases sitting between them. Here the CDR3 reads CASSREYYGYTF. The CDR3 DNA reads TGTGCCAGCAGCCGGGAGTACTATGGCTACACCTTC.

This clone showed up just once. The chain employs TRBV11-2 and TRBJ1-3; possible D gene TRBD1, 6 bases. The CDR3 length is 15 residues. Between the trimmed V and J ends, which lost 5 bases and 2 bases, there was a span of 13 bases. Germline V gene data show CDR1 as SGHAT and CDR2 as FQNNGV. CDR3 loop: CASSDQQGTGNTIYF. CDR3 coding DNA: TGTGCCAGCAGCGACCAACAGGGTACTGGAAACACCATATATTTT.

The chain couples TRBV28 to TRBJ2-5; tentatively, D is TRBD2 (6 bases). CDR3 size: 13 residues. Trimming took off 7 bases at V and 7 bases at J, with 16 bases between the two ends. CDR1 and CDR2 from the germline V gene are MDHEN and SYDVKM. CDR3 region: CASTLGGEPTQYF. The CDR3, as DNA: TGTGCCAGCACCCTCGGGGGAGAGCCGACCCAGTACTTC.

The chain couples TRBV18 to TRBJ2-5, with 9 bases aligning to TRBD1. Germline CDR1 is KGHSH and CDR2 is LQKENI. The V and J ends lost 3 bases and 3 bases, in that order; junction bases with no gene match: 11. This CDR3 has 17 residues. The CDR3 region has the DNA TGTGCCAGCTCACCCACAGGGGGCCTTTTCCTAAAAGAGACCCAGTACTTC. It codes for CASSPTGGLFLKETQYF.

V gene TRBV11-2 combines with J gene TRBJ2-5, with TRBD2 identical over 13 bases. Germline trimming cut 3 bases from V and 4 bases from J; bases unmatched to any gene: 5. The CDR3 runs to 16 residues. CDR1 is SGHAT, CDR2 FQNNGV, per germline. This chain's CDR3 is CASSFELAGGRETQYF. CDR3 bases: TGTGCCAGCAGCTTCGAACTAGCGGGAGGGAGAGAGACCCAGTACTTC.

The chain uses TRBV18 and TRBJ2-1, with 7 bases lining up with TRBD2. Trimming at V came to 4 bases and at J to 8 bases, leaving 8 bases not matched to a gene. This CDR3 is built from 14 residues. Looked up from germline, CDR1 is KGHSH and CDR2 is LQKENI. CDR3 sequence reads: CASSLAGAKDEQFF. The CDR3 DNA reads TGTGCCAGCTCACTCGCGGGAGCCAAGGATGAGCAGTTCTTC.

V is TRBV5-6 and J is TRBJ2-3, with D unclear. Germline CDR1 SGHDT, CDR2 YYEEEE. The CDR3 totals 15 residues. V was pared by 0 bases and J by 5 bases, with 13 bases between. The CDR3, as DNA: TGTGCCAGCAGCTTGGATCGTCCCTCCCGAGATACGCAGTATTTT. Encoded protein: CASSLDRPSRDTQYF.

This chain uses TRBV5-1 with TRBJ2-7, with D uncertain. This CDR3 has 14 residues. Per the germline V gene, CDR1 is SGHRS and CDR2 is YFSETQ. V lost 1 base and J lost 2, with 10 bases in between. The CDR3 loop reads CASSLYGAAYEQYF. The CDR3 DNA reads as TGCGCCAGCAGCTTGTATGGCGCGGCCTACGAGCAGTACTTC.

This clone was counted once. V is TRBV18 and J is TRBJ2-7, with 8 bases lining up with TRBD1. Germline CDR1 is KGHSH and CDR2 is LQKENI. The CDR3 extends over 14 amino acids. The trim removed 5 bases at V and 4 bases at J, leaving 7 bases unmatched. CDR3: CASSEQQGEYEQYF. In DNA, the CDR3 is TGTGCCAGCTCAGAGCAACAGGGGGAGTACGAGCAGTACTTC.

CDR3 DNA: TGTGCCAGCAGTAAGGGGACAGGGGCTAACTATGGCTACACCTTC. This gives the protein CASSKGTGANYGYTF. The chain is built from TRBV27 and TRBJ1-2; 10 nucleotides match TRBD1. The CDR3 sequence is 15 residues long. V lost 5 bases, J lost 0 bases, and 3 bases stayed unmatched. Germline CDR1 reads MNHEY; CDR2 reads SMNVEV (reference sequence).

This chain connects TRBV20-1 to TRBJ1-1; the D gene is possibly TRBD1 (6 bases). CDR1 and CDR2 from the germline V gene are DFQATT and SNEGSKA (reference sequence). V gave up 1 base and J gave up 10 bases, with 10 bases separating them. The CDR3 consists of 11 residues. The CDR3 nucleotides read TGCAGTGCTAGAGTCGGGACAAGAGCTTTCTTT. Translated, it gives CSARVGTRAFF.

The chain carries TRBV19 and TRBJ2-2, with D possibly TRBD2 on 6 matching bases. CDR1 is LNHDA and CDR2 is SQIVND in the germline V gene (reference sequence). The V gene lost 3 bases and the J gene lost 16 bases, with 15 bases spanning the gap. CDR3 size: 12 residues. The CDR3 DNA reads TGTGCCAGTAGTATGAGAGGCAGGGAGGAGTTTTTT. Its translation: CASSMRGREEFF.

Concerning this clone: Other nucleotide sequences from this sample produce the same CDR3. The chain uses TRBV6-1 and TRBJ2-7, with 7 nucleotides matching TRBD1. CDR1 is MNHNS, CDR2 SASEGT, per germline. The CDR3 runs to 14 residues. The V segment lost 1 base and the J segment 3 bases; nucleotides outside the gene matches: 3. CDR3: CASSEDRDSYEQYF. The CDR3, as DNA: TGTGCCAGCAGTGAAGACCGGGACAGCTACGAGCAGTACTTC.

V gene TRBV4-1 combines with J gene TRBJ2-5; D may be TRBD1 (5 bases). Germline V gives CDR1 MGHRA, CDR2 YSYEKL. This CDR3 has 13 residues. V was cut by 4 bases and J by 1 base, with 7 bases left in between. CDR3 coding DNA: TGCGCCAGCAGCCCGACAGTCCAAGAGACCCAGTACTTC. It translates to CASSPTVQETQYF.

The rearrangement uses TRBV5-1 and TRBJ2-7, with TRBD2 matching over 7 bases. This CDR3 has 14 amino acids. Trimming took 5 bases from V and 4 from J; bases not matched to a gene: 9. Per the germline V gene, CDR1 is SGHRS and CDR2 is YFSETQ. The CDR3 DNA follows: TGCGCCAGCAGACAGGAGGGAGGGAGATACGAGCAGTACTTC. This sequence encodes CASRQEGGRYEQYF.

This sequence joins TRBV29-1 and TRBJ2-5; 7 bases are shared with TRBD1. The CDR3 is 14 amino acids. V trimming: 3 bases; J trimming: 4 bases; junction bases outside the gene matches: 8. Germline V lookup: CDR1 SQVTM, CDR2 ANQGSEA. The CDR3 coding sequence is TGCAGCGTTGAGGGACAGAGGCTTGGAGAGACCCAGTACTTC. It codes for CSVEGQRLGETQYF. The full variable domain, its missing parts supplied by reference TRBV29-1 and TRBJ2-5, is SAVISQKPSRDICQRGTSLTIQCQVDSQVTMMFWYRQQPGQSLTLIATANQGSEATYESGFVIDKFPISRPNLTFSTLTVSNMSPEDSSIYLCSVEGQRLGETQYFGPGTRLLVL.

The CDR3 sequence: CASSWSSSGSTDTQYF. CDR3 sequence (DNA): TGTGCCAGCAGTTGGTCTTCAAGCGGGAGCACAGATACGCAGTATTTT. The chain couples TRBV6-5 to TRBJ2-3, with D possibly TRBD2 on 6 matching bases. The CDR3 contains 16 residues. V dropped 4 bases and J dropped 0 bases, with 14 bases sitting between them. The V gene's germline CDR1 is MNHEY and CDR2 SVGAGI.